Below are 21 T cell receptor beta chains sequenced from a single sample in a study of neurological immune-mediated disorders. TCRdb re-derived calls from the 5' RACE reads in MiXCR, one entry per CDR3 protein. The sample records fewer than 90,000 distinct CDR3 sequences, roughly 10% being singletons. The time point: longitudinal time-point 1 (baseline). What was sequenced was PBMCs. The source is a man aged 30 to 39 in good health.

This clonotype turned up a few times. The gene calls are TRBV10-3 and TRBJ2-1, with 9 nucleotides matching TRBD1. Looked up from germline, CDR1 is ENHRY and CDR2 is SYGVKD. J gave up 7 bases and V 7 bases, and 8 bases lay outside the gene matches. This CDR3 comprises 14 residues. The CDR3 nucleotides read TGTGCCATCAATTCCGGGACAGGGTCAAATGAGCAGTTCTTC. This gives the protein CAINSGTGSNEQFF.

This clonotype was found many times. CDR3: CATLAGGADTQYF. The CDR3 nucleotides are TGTGCCACCCTAGCGGGAGGGGCAGATACGCAGTATTTT. The chain uses TRBV27 and TRBJ2-3; 12 bases map to TRBD2. Germline lookup yields CDR1 MNHEY and CDR2 SMNVEV (reference sequence). Losses at the gene ends were 10 bases for V and 4 bases for J; bases not matched to a gene: 3. The CDR3 totals 13 residues.

In its sample, this clonotype was seen many times. This rearrangement joins TRBV5-1 to TRBJ2-3; tentatively, D is TRBD1 (5 bases). Germline CDR1 SGHRS, CDR2 YFSETQ. Trimming removed 4 bases at V and 1 base at J, with 10 bases between. The CDR3 is 14 amino acids. CDR3 protein: CASSTQDRTDTQYF. In nucleotides, the CDR3 is TGCGCCAGCAGCACACAGGATCGCACAGATACGCAGTATTTT.

This clonotype came up many times. The V call is TRBV12-3 or TRBV12-4, the J call TRBJ2-2; D is possibly TRBD2 (5 bases). V shed 3 bases and J shed 7 bases, with 6 bases lying between them. The CDR3 is 12 residues long. For the CDR3, the DNA is TGTGCCAGCAGTTTGAGCGGCGGGGAGCTGTTTTTT. This encodes CASSLSGGELFF.

At least ten counts were recorded for this clonotype. The V gene is TRBV18, the J gene TRBJ2-7; D might be TRBD1 or TRBD2, each matching 5 bases. The length of the CDR3 is 15 residues. CDR1 and CDR2 (germline): KGHSH, LQKENI. Trimming stripped 6 bases from V and 3 bases from J, with 18 bases between. The CDR3 spells CASSPGRALNYEQYF. Here the CDR3 DNA reads TGTGCCAGCTCCCCGGGGCGGGCGCTTAACTACGAGCAGTACTTC.

This clonotype was counted many times. This chain connects TRBV29-1 to TRBJ2-1; 8 bases fit TRBD2. V shed 0 bases, J shed 0 bases, and the junction held 13 bases outside the gene matches. CDR1 and CDR2 from the germline V gene are SQVTM and ANQGSEA. This CDR3 comprises 19 residues. CDR3 bases: TGCAGCGTTGAAGATTACCAGCGGGAGATCATCCGCTCCTACAATGAGCAGTTCTTC. Its translation is CSVEDYQREIIRSYNEQFF.

This clonotype was observed many times. The genes are TRBV20-1 and TRBJ2-1; 9 bases match TRBD2. The CDR3 loop spans 18 amino acids. Germline values: CDR1 DFQATT, CDR2 SNEGSKA (reference sequence). J gave up 2 bases and V 0 bases, and 11 bases lay outside the gene matches. In DNA form, the CDR3 reads TGCAGTGCTAGAGATTTAGCGGGAGCTTCGCTAACCTACAATGAGCAGTTCTTC. It is translated as CSARDLAGASLTYNEQFF.

This clonotype has at least ten counts. The chain links TRBV5-6 to TRBJ2-5, with TRBD1 as a possible D gene (6 bases). CDR1 SGHDT and CDR2 YYEEEE come from the germline V gene. V was shortened by 1 base and J by 5 bases, with 12 bases between the two germline ends. This CDR3 region has 14 residues. CDR3 nucleotides: TGTGCCAGCAGCTTGATAGCAGGGGTCGAGACCCAGTACTTC. Protein: CASSLIAGVETQYF.

This clonotype was counted at least ten times. The genes are TRBV10-3 and TRBJ2-7, with D maybe TRBD1 (6 bases). With 6 bases removed from V and 2 bases from J, the gap between germline ends came to 14 bases. The CDR3 sequence is 14 residues long. From germline, CDR1 is ENHRY and CDR2 SYGVKD. CDR3 amino acids: CAISAGTMTYEQYF. In DNA, the CDR3 is TGTGCCATCAGCGCCGGGACAATGACCTACGAGCAGTACTTC.

Ten or more counts support this clonotype. The chain links TRBV29-1 to TRBJ2-5; D remains ambiguous. The CDR3 totals 13 residues. Germline V gene lookup returns CDR1 SQVTM and CDR2 ANQGSEA. V lost 2 bases and J lost 5, with 12 bases in between. The CDR3 bases are TGCAGCGTTGAATTATTACTGGCCGAGACCCAGTACTTC. Its protein product is CSVELLLAETQYF.

In this sample, this clonotype turned up many times. The rearrangement links TRBV15 to TRBJ2-7; D tentatively fits TRBD1 or TRBD2 (5 bases each). Deletions cut 0 bases from V and 9 bases from J, with 18 bases between. This CDR3 has 15 residues. Per germline, CDR1 LNHNV and CDR2 YYDKDF (reference sequence). The CDR3 loop reads CATSRDLYLSGGQYF. The CDR3, as DNA: TGTGCCACCAGCAGAGATCTCTATCTGTCTGGGGGGCAGTACTTC.

In its sample, this clonotype was seen many times. The genes are TRBV10-3 and TRBJ2-7, with TRBD1 matching 7 bases. Germline V gene lookup returns CDR1 ENHRY and CDR2 SYGVKD. There are 14 residues in the CDR3. Trimming removed 2 bases from V and 0 bases from J; junction bases left unmatched: 1. CDR3 DNA: TGTGCCATCAGTGAGGGGACAGACTCCTACGAGCAGTACTTC. This sequence encodes CAISEGTDSYEQYF.

The rearrangement uses TRBV4-3 and TRBJ2-3; D remains ambiguous. Between the trimmed V and J ends, which lost 0 bases and 0 bases, there was a span of 10 bases. This CDR3 spans 16 amino acids. Germline V lookup: CDR1 LGHNA, CDR2 YSLEER. CDR3 amino acids: CASSQDTISSTDTQYF. DNA for the CDR3: TGCGCCAGCAGCCAAGATACCATATCTAGCACAGATACGCAGTATTTT.

This clonotype was recorded at least ten times. CDR3 in amino acids: CASFPGLANNEQFF. For the CDR3, the DNA is TGTGCCAGCTTCCCGGGACTAGCTAACAATGAGCAGTTCTTC. The chain couples TRBV6-1 to TRBJ2-1, with TRBD2 matching over 9 bases. Looked up from germline, CDR1 is MNHNS and CDR2 is SASEGT. The V gene end was trimmed by 8 bases and the J gene end by 5 bases; junction bases not matched to a gene: 7. There are 14 residues in the CDR3.

This clonotype was found many times. The J gene is TRBJ2-1, the V gene TRBV7-9; 7 nucleotides match TRBD1. V lost 2 bases and J lost 5; bases outside the gene matches: 6. This CDR3 comprises 15 residues. CDR1 and CDR2 from the germline V gene are SEHNR and FQNEAQ (reference sequence). In DNA, the CDR3 is TGTGCCAGCAGCTTATTTGGGACAGCCAACAATGAGCAGTTCTTC. Amino acid sequence: CASSLFGTANNEQFF.

This clonotype was recorded many times. This rearrangement joins TRBV20-1 to TRBJ2-7, with D possibly matching TRBD1 (5 bases). V was trimmed by 6 bases and J by 6 bases, leaving 18 bases between them. Germline V CDR1 and CDR2: DFQATT, SNEGSKA (reference sequence). The CDR3 has 13 amino acids. The CDR3 loop reads CSAPAGTGREQYF. CDR3 nucleotides: TGCAGTGCCCCGGCAGGAACAGGCCGCGAGCAGTACTTC.

This clonotype was picked up many times. The gene calls are TRBV3-1 and TRBJ2-7; perhaps TRBD2 as D (5 bases). In germline, CDR1 is LGHDT, CDR2 YNNKEL (reference sequence). This CDR3 has 16 amino acids. V gave up 1 base and J gave up 4 bases, with 17 bases separating them. The CDR3: CASSQVPAEEGYEQYF. The CDR3 nucleotides read TGTGCCAGCAGCCAAGTACCGGCGGAGGAAGGGTACGAGCAGTACTTC.

This clonotype came up many times. The V call is TRBV20-1, the J call TRBJ2-3; D is uncertain. This CDR3 spans 15 amino acids. The V gene's germline CDR1 is DFQATT and CDR2 SNEGSKA (reference sequence). The V gene lost 6 bases and the J gene lost 0 bases, with 16 bases spanning the gap. The CDR3 DNA is TGCAGTGCCAAAGTTCTCGGCTCTAGCACAGATACGCAGTATTTT. Its protein is CSAKVLGSSTDTQYF.

This clonotype was detected ten times or more. The rearrangement links TRBV20-1 to TRBJ2-7; D gene unclear. Germline CDR1 and CDR2: DFQATT and SNEGSKA (reference sequence). The CDR3 runs 12 residues. V dropped 1 base and J dropped 3 bases, with 7 bases sitting between them. The CDR3 loop is CSARGEGYEQYF. Here the CDR3 DNA reads TGCAGTGCTAGAGGGGAAGGCTACGAGCAGTACTTC.

This clonotype was seen repeatedly, ten times or more. This chain uses TRBV3-1 with TRBJ2-1; 7 bases match TRBD2. In germline, CDR1 is LGHDT, CDR2 YNNKEL (reference sequence). The ends lost 1 base at V and 2 bases at J; junction bases unmatched: 2. This CDR3 contains 15 residues. Here the CDR3 reads CASSQGAGPYNEQFF. For the CDR3, the DNA is TGTGCCAGCAGCCAAGGAGCGGGACCCTACAATGAGCAGTTCTTC.

This clonotype was detected ten times or more. This chain joins TRBV28 and TRBJ2-1; unclear D gene. The CDR3 spans 12 residues. V was trimmed by 5 bases and J by 8 bases, leaving 10 bases between them. CDR1 is MDHEN and CDR2 is SYDVKM in the germline V gene. The chain's CDR3 is CASSPPRYEQFF. The CDR3 DNA follows: TGTGCCAGCAGTCCCCCGAGGTATGAGCAGTTCTTC.